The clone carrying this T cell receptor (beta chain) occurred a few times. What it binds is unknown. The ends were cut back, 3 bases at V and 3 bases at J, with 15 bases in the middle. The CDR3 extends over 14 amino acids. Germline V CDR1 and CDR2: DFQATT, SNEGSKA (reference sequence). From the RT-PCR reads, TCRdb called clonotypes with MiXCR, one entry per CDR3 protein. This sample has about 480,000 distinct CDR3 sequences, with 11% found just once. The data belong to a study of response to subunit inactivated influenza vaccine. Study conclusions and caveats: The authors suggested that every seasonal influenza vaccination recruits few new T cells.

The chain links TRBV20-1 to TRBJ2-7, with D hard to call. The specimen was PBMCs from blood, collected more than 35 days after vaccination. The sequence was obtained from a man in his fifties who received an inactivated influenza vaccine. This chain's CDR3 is CSASNPLVRYEQYF. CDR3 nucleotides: TGCAGTGCTAGTAACCCCCTGGTGCGCTACGAGCAGTACTTC.